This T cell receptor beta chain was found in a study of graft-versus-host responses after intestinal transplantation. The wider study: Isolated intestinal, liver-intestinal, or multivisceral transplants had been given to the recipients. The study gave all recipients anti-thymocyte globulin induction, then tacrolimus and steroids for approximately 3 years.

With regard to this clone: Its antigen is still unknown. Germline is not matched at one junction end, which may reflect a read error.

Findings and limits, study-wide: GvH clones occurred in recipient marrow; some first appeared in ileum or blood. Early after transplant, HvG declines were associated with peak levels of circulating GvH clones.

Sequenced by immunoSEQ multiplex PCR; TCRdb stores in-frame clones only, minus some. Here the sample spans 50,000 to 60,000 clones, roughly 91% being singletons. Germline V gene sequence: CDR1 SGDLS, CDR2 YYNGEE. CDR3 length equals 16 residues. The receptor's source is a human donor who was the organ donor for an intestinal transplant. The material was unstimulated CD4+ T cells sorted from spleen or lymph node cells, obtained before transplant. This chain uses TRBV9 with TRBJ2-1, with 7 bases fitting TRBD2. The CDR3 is CASSVEAGVWANGQFF. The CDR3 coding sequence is TGTGCCAGCAGCGTAGAGGCGGGAGTCTGGGCCAATGGGCAGTTCTTC.